These 2 T cell receptor beta chains were sequenced from one sample in a study of cytomegalovirus exposure and HLA in healthy donors. PCR involved 60 Vbeta and 13 Jbeta primers. TCRdb's copy holds only in-frame clones and misses some; the assay was immunoSEQ multiplex PCR. The sample contains approximately 160,000 clones, 82% of which appear only once. The source material was PBMCs. The receptors shown here come from a girl aged 2 to 9 in good health and CMV-seropositive.

The chain recombines TRBV27 with TRBJ1-1; 7 nucleotides align to TRBD1. J was trimmed by 5 bases and V by 3 bases; bases with no gene match: 6. CDR3 length: 14 amino acids. CDR1 is MNHEY, CDR2 SMNVEV, per germline (reference sequence). This CDR3 is CASSFRGLGTEAFF. CDR3 sequence (DNA): TGTGCCAGCAGTTTTAGGGGGCTGGGGACTGAAGCTTTCTTT.

The CDR3 nucleotides read TGCAGCGTTGAACGGTGGACCAGGGGGCATGCGAACACTGAAGCTTTCTTT. This gives the protein CSVERWTRGHANTEAFF. The rearrangement uses TRBV29-1 and TRBJ1-1; TRBD1 matches 8 bases. Germline V gene data show CDR1 as SQVTM and CDR2 as ANQGSEA. The CDR3 totals 17 residues. The J segment lost 1 base and the V segment lost 2 bases, leaving 12 bases of the junction unmatched.